The next 29 T cell receptor beta chains were all read from a single sample in a study of blood T cell repertoires in COVID-19. Profiling relied on immunoSEQ multiplex PCR, and the TCRdb table lists in-frame clones only, not all of them. The table lists some 320,000 clones, about 90% of them singletons, with 2.9% in the top ten. The sequencing sample was made of PBMCs or T cells enriched from blood (not recorded which). Receptor source: a woman aged 45-60 years who had been exposed to COVID-19.

The V gene is TRBV7-6, the J gene TRBJ1-1; TRBD1 matches 7 bases. With V trimmed by 4 bases and J by 0 bases, 5 bases remained unmatched. Germline V gives CDR1 SGHVS, CDR2 FNYEAQ. This CDR3 is 15 amino acids long. The chain's CDR3 is CASSSRQGMNTEAFF. The CDR3 nucleotides are TGTGCCAGCAGCTCCAGACAGGGTATGAACACTGAAGCTTTCTTT.

This chain connects TRBV7-9 to TRBJ2-5, with D perhaps TRBD1 (6 bases). Germline CDR1 is SEHNR and CDR2 is FQNEAQ (reference sequence). With 7 bases removed from V and 3 bases from J, the gap between germline ends came to 12 bases. This CDR3 has 13 residues. This CDR3 reads CASTSTGKETQYF. CDR3 in DNA: TGTGCCAGCACTTCTACAGGGAAAGAGACCCAGTACTTC.

V and J are TRBV19 and TRBJ2-3, with TRBD1 matching 9 bases. The V gene's germline CDR1 is LNHDA and CDR2 SQIVND (reference sequence). The CDR3 is 15 amino acids. V was clipped by 6 bases and J by 5 bases; unmatched bases: 9. CDR3 protein: CASRGTGTGIDTQYF. CDR3 DNA: TGTGCCAGTAGAGGCACCGGGACAGGGATAGATACGCAGTATTTT.

The rearrangement joins TRBV19 to TRBJ1-2; TRBD1 matches at 7 bases. V was pared by 4 bases and J by 7 bases, with 3 bases of the junction left unmatched. This CDR3 has 12 residues. Germline V lookup: CDR1 LNHDA, CDR2 SQIVND (reference sequence). CDR3 region: CASSTTGFGYTF. For the CDR3, the DNA is TGTGCCAGTAGTACGACAGGGTTTGGCTACACCTTC.

The V call is TRBV5-4, the J call TRBJ2-4, with D tentatively TRBD2 (6 bases). Per germline, CDR1 SGHNT and CDR2 YYREEE (reference sequence). The V end lost 4 bases, the J end lost 2 bases, and 16 bases lay between the germline ends. The CDR3 length is 16 residues. CDR3 DNA: TGTGCCAGCAGCCGGGAAGGAGGGTGGTCCAAAAACATTCAGTACTTC. Translating it yields CASSREGGWSKNIQYF. The variable domain in full, completed from reference TRBV5-4 and TRBJ2-4, reads ETGVTQSPTHLIKTRGQQVTLRCSSQSGHNTVSWYQQALGQGPQFIFQYYREEENGRGNFPPRFSGLQFPNYSSELNVNALELDDSALYLCASSREGGWSKNIQYFGAGTRLSVL.

The V call is TRBV11-2, the J call TRBJ2-2; no definite D call. Germline CDR1 SGHAT, CDR2 FQNNGV. The germline V and J ends were trimmed by 0 bases and 0 bases, with 8 bases remaining between them. The CDR3 consists of 16 residues. CDR3 loop: CASSLEMGTNTGELFF. DNA of the CDR3: TGTGCCAGCAGCTTAGAAATGGGCACGAACACCGGGGAGCTGTTTTTT.

The V gene is TRBV18, the J gene TRBJ2-2; possibly TRBD2 for D (6 bases). CDR1 KGHSH and CDR2 LQKENI come from the germline V gene. The V and J ends lost 6 bases and 0 bases respectively, with 11 bases between them. This CDR3 has 15 residues. The CDR3 loop reads CASSLGGSNTGELFF. The CDR3 nucleotides are TGTGCCAGCTCTCTGGGAGGATCGAACACCGGGGAGCTGTTTTTT.

For the CDR3, the DNA is TGTGCCAGCAGCCAAGAGGGGGGGCGGGGGAGCGAGTTCTTC. Translation: CASSQEGGRGSEFF. The chain is built from TRBV3-1 (or the pseudogene TRBV3-2) and TRBJ2-1; perhaps TRBD2 as D (7 bases). CDR1 and CDR2 (germline): LGHDT, YNNKEL (reference sequence). Between the trimmed V and J ends, which lost 0 bases and 14 bases, there was a span of 17 bases. This CDR3 has 14 residues.

This clone was picked up one time. The chain joins TRBV3-1 (or the pseudogene TRBV3-2) to TRBJ2-3; D perhaps matches TRBD2 (6 bases). The CDR3 is 13 amino acids. Germline CDR1 reads LGHDT; CDR2 reads YNNKEL (reference sequence). V gave up 1 base and J gave up 4 bases, with 6 bases separating them. Here the CDR3 reads CASSQAGADTQYF. Written as DNA, the CDR3 is TGTGCCAGCAGCCAAGCGGGAGCAGATACGCAGTATTTT.

CDR3: CASRPTGLNYGYTF. As DNA, the CDR3 is TGTGCCAGCAGGCCGACAGGGTTAAACTATGGCTACACCTTC. This chain connects TRBV6-5 to TRBJ1-2, with 7 bases matching TRBD1. CDR1 is MNHEY and CDR2 is SVGAGI in the germline V gene. The length of the CDR3 is 14 residues. V gave up 6 bases and J gave up 2 bases; unmatched junction bases: 6.

The V gene is TRBV3-1 (or the pseudogene TRBV3-2), the J gene TRBJ2-7, with 8 bases aligning to TRBD2. CDR1 LGHDT and CDR2 YNNKEL come from the germline V gene (reference sequence). This CDR3 spans 16 amino acids. V gave up 1 base and J gave up 0 bases; unmatched junction bases: 5. CDR3 nucleotide sequence: TGTGCCAGCAGCCAAGGCTCTAGCGGGTACTCCTACGAGCAGTACTTC. Translated, it gives CASSQGSSGYSYEQYF.

This chain links TRBV27 with TRBJ1-3, with D maybe TRBD1 (5 bases). From germline, CDR1 is MNHEY and CDR2 SMNVEV (reference sequence). V shed 1 base and J shed 9 bases, with 10 bases lying between them. The CDR3 has 13 residues. The CDR3 nucleotides are TGTGCCAGCAGTTTATTCAGGGAAGGCACCATATATTTT. Residues: CASSLFREGTIYF.

V gene TRBV28 combines with J gene TRBJ1-5; weak D call: TRBD1 (6 bases). The CDR3 is made up of 15 amino acids. CDR1 and CDR2 (germline): MDHEN, SYDVKM. Trimming removed 2 bases at V and 3 bases at J, with 11 bases between. CDR3 sequence (DNA): TGTGCCAGCAGTTTAAGGGGGGGTGTCAATCAGCCCCAGCATTTT. Protein sequence: CASSLRGGVNQPQHF. Based on the CDR3 plus reference TRBV28 and TRBJ1-5, the full variable domain is DVKVTQSSRYLVKRTGEKVFLECVQDMDHENMFWYRQDPGLGLRLIYFSYDVKMKEKGDIPEGYSVSREKKERFSLILESASTNQTSMYLCASSLRGGVNQPQHFGDGTRLSIL.

This chain joins TRBV7-2 and TRBJ1-6, with a possible D match to TRBD1 (5 bases). The CDR3 spans 15 residues. Germline assignment: CDR1 SGHTA and CDR2 FQGNSA. V was shortened by 5 bases and J by 9 bases, with 17 bases between the two germline ends. The CDR3 DNA sequence: TGTGCCAGCAGCCAGGGTCGGGGGTATGGTTCACCCCTCCACTTT. Its protein is CASSQGRGYGSPLHF.

The chain carries TRBV11-2 and TRBJ2-7; 9 nucleotides line up with TRBD1. The trim removed 6 bases at V and 7 bases at J, leaving 22 bases unmatched. The CDR3 has 18 amino acids. In germline, CDR1 is SGHAT, CDR2 FQNNGV. The CDR3 region is CASSKPGQGLGTMSEQYF. CDR3 bases: TGTGCCAGCAGTAAACCGGGACAGGGATTGGGTACCATGAGTGAGCAGTACTTC. The variable domain in full, completed from reference TRBV11-2 and TRBJ2-7, reads EAGVAQSPRYKIIEKRQSVAFWCNPISGHATLYWYQQILGQGPKLLIQFQNNGVVDDSQLPKDRFSAERLKGVDSTLKIQPAKLEDSAVYLCASSKPGQGLGTMSEQYFGPGTRLTVT.

This chain uses TRBV2 with TRBJ2-3; 8 bases line up with TRBD1. The germline V gene encodes CDR1 SNHLY and CDR2 FYNNEI. CDR3 length: 16 residues. Trimming cost V 1 base and J 6 bases; bases outside gene matches: 9. The CDR3 reads CASSEGAGGAGDTQYF. As DNA, the CDR3 is TGTGCCAGCAGTGAAGGGGCAGGGGGCGCAGGGGATACGCAGTATTTT.

Comments on this clone: The sample has other DNA sequences that encode this CDR3 too. V and J are TRBV5-1 and TRBJ2-5, with 7 nucleotides matching TRBD2. The CDR3 runs to 14 residues. Germline CDR1 is SGHRS and CDR2 is YFSETQ. J lost 4 bases, V lost 0 bases, and 3 bases had no gene match. The CDR3 loop is CASSLGAGVETQYF. CDR3 in DNA: TGCGCCAGCAGCTTGGGCGCGGGGGTAGAGACCCAGTACTTC.

The chain recombines TRBV28 with TRBJ2-5; 8 bases agree with TRBD2. The trim removed 2 bases at V and 3 bases at J, leaving 5 bases unmatched. The CDR3 is 15 residues long. CDR1 is MDHEN, CDR2 SYDVKM, per germline. CDR3 sequence: CASSLGLAGEETQYF. In DNA form, the CDR3 reads TGTGCCAGCAGTTTAGGACTAGCAGGAGAAGAGACCCAGTACTTC.

The gene calls are TRBV7-9 and TRBJ2-2; possibly TRBD1 for D (6 bases). Germline V lookup: CDR1 SEHNR, CDR2 FQNEAQ (reference sequence). The CDR3 runs 15 residues. Between the trimmed V and J ends, which lost 0 bases and 4 bases, there was a span of 9 bases. The CDR3 sequence: CASSLAGALTGELFF. DNA of the CDR3: TGTGCCAGCAGCTTAGCGGGGGCCCTCACCGGGGAGCTGTTTTTT.

V gene TRBV18 combines with J gene TRBJ1-6; 7 bases agree with TRBD1. In germline, CDR1 is KGHSH, CDR2 LQKENI. After removal of 3 bases from V and 4 bases from J, the junction contained 0 bases not matched to a gene. This CDR3 region has 14 residues. CDR3 amino acids: CASSPGQYNSPLHF. The CDR3 coding sequence is TGTGCCAGCTCACCGGGACAGTATAATTCACCCCTCCACTTT. The full variable domain, rest sourced from reference TRBV18 and TRBJ1-6, is NAGVMQNPRHLVRRRGQEARLRCSPMKGHSHVYWYRQLPEEGLKFMVYLQKENIIDESGMPKERFSAEFPKEGPSILRIQQVVRGDSAAYFCASSPGQYNSPLHFGNGTRLTVT.

The CDR3 DNA reads TGTGCCAGCAGTCTCCGACAGGGATGGCAGCCCCAGCATTTT. As protein: CASSLRQGWQPQHF. The chain carries TRBV6-2 or TRBV6-3 and TRBJ1-5; 7 bases match TRBD1. The CDR3 consists of 14 residues. Germline CDR1 MNHEY, CDR2 SVGEGT. Trimming cost V 5 bases and J 7 bases; bases outside gene matches: 8.

DNA for the CDR3: TGCGCCAGCAGCATCAGACTCTCCGACGGGGGCAGGGGGATGTTTGGAGAGACCCAGTACTTC. This translates into CASSIRLSDGGRGMFGETQYF. The chain combines TRBV5-1 with TRBJ2-5, with D possibly being TRBD1 (7 bases). CDR3 length equals 21 residues. V was clipped by 4 bases and J by 4 bases, with 35 bases between them. Germline loops: CDR1 SGHRS, CDR2 YFSETQ.

This chain uses TRBV10-3 with TRBJ2-5, with D perhaps matching TRBD2 (6 bases). V was clipped by 11 bases and J by 5 bases, with 21 bases between them. This CDR3 comprises 14 residues. CDR1 ENHRY and CDR2 SYGVKD come from the germline V gene. The CDR3 nucleotides read TGTGCCGCGTGCCCTGCAGGAGGGGTGGAGACCCAGTACTTC. Protein: CAACPAGGVETQYF.

A single count supports this clone. V is TRBV20-1 and J is TRBJ1-1; a possible D gene is TRBD1 (6 bases). Looked up from germline, CDR1 is DFQATT and CDR2 is SNEGSKA (reference sequence). Trimming took 5 bases from V and 8 from J, leaving 9 bases between them. The CDR3 consists of 10 residues. The CDR3 nucleotides are TGCAGTGCTCCCGGGACAGAAGCTTTCTTT. It codes for CSAPGTEAFF.

The V gene is TRBV6-5, the J gene TRBJ2-7; 7 nucleotides align to TRBD1. Germline CDR1 MNHEY, CDR2 SVGAGI. V lost 6 bases, J lost 2 bases, and 7 bases stayed unmatched. CDR3 length: 14 amino acids. This chain's CDR3 is CASRNRGSTYEQYF. DNA of the CDR3: TGTGCCAGCAGAAACAGGGGTTCTACCTACGAGCAGTACTTC.

The chain has TRBV7-9 and TRBJ2-2; the D gene is possibly TRBD2 (6 bases). V was clipped by 3 bases and J by 0 bases, with 14 bases between them. The CDR3 extends over 17 amino acids. The germline CDR1 and CDR2 sequences are SEHNR and FQNEAQ (reference sequence). The CDR3 DNA sequence: TGTGCCAGCAGCTTTCCCGCGGGATACGCGAACACCGGGGAGCTGTTTTTT. Translated, it gives CASSFPAGYANTGELFF.

This clone has a handful of counts. J is TRBJ1-1 and V is TRBV21-1; the D call TRBD1 from the table was never checked on the DNA. TRBV21-1 counts as a pseudogene. This CDR3 region has 19 residues. The CDR3 nucleotides are TGTGCCAGCAGCAATTTTCCCGACAGGGTCGATATAGAGGGCACTGAAGCTTTCTTT. This codes for CASSNFPDRVDIEGTEAFF.

V gene TRBV28 combines with J gene TRBJ1-4; weak D call: TRBD1 (5 bases). Looked up from germline, CDR1 is MDHEN and CDR2 is SYDVKM. This CDR3 spans 15 amino acids. The germline V and J ends were trimmed by 2 bases and 0 bases, with 7 bases remaining between them. The CDR3 nucleotides are TGTGCCAGCAGTTTACAGACAGCAACTAATGAAAAACTGTTTTTT. It encodes CASSLQTATNEKLFF.

The V and J genes are TRBV19 and TRBJ1-1; 9 bases agree with TRBD1. There are 13 residues in the CDR3. Germline V gene lookup returns CDR1 LNHDA and CDR2 SQIVND (reference sequence). The ends lost 7 bases at V and 1 base at J; junction bases unmatched: 1. The CDR3 loop reads CASMTGGNTEAFF. Written as DNA, the CDR3 is TGTGCCAGTATGACAGGGGGGAACACTGAAGCTTTCTTT.